Sequencing of this TCR beta chain was carried out in a study of blood T cell repertoires in COVID-19. Study summary: Specimens from acute and convalescent COVID-19 originated in the United States, Italy and Spain. The analysed material was cDNA or gDNA that came from T cells, B-cell-depleted T cells, or PBMCs.

Germline V gives CDR1 MNHNY, CDR2 SVGAGI (reference sequence). This CDR3 has 16 residues. J was trimmed by 7 bases and V by 2 bases; bases with no gene match: 8. Original analysis: Estimates of nucleated cell counts were drawn from the amplification of reference gene primers. TCRdb's copy holds only in-frame clones and misses some; the assay was immunoSEQ multiplex PCR. V and J calls and clone size are copied from that table; D and trimming were computed from the DNA. The sample records about 34,000 clones, about 87% being singletons. V and J are TRBV6-6 and TRBJ2-1; 10 bases fit TRBD2. Input material: peripheral blood. This receptor was taken from a man aged 60 to 69 with active COVID-19. In nucleotides, the CDR3 is TGTGCCAGCAGTTACCGGCCTAGCGGGAGAATGAATGAGCAGTTCTTC. It codes for CASSYRPSGRMNEQFF.